These 20 T cell receptor beta chains originate from one sample sequenced in a study of control samples from healthy donors and cancer patients. Profiling relied on immunoSEQ multiplex PCR, and the TCRdb table lists in-frame clones only, not all of them. Altogether about 190,000 clones are present, about nine tenths being singletons, with the ten largest covering less than 2%. The sample consisted of blood. Receptors were obtained from a man aged 25-45 years in good health.

This clone was recorded a few times. The chain couples TRBV10-3 to TRBJ2-7; D tentatively fits TRBD1 or TRBD2 (5 bases each). The CDR3 consists of 15 residues. Germline V gene data show CDR1 as ENHRY and CDR2 as SYGVKD. The V gene lost 0 bases and the J gene lost 4 bases, with 13 bases spanning the gap. CDR3 amino acids: CAISESIGATYEQYF. The CDR3 DNA follows: TGTGCCATCAGTGAGTCGATCGGGGCCACATACGAGCAGTACTTC.

The chain recombines TRBV5-1 with TRBJ2-3; 7 bases map to TRBD1. Per germline, CDR1 SGHRS and CDR2 YFSETQ. The CDR3 runs to 15 residues. V lost 0 bases, J lost 7 bases, and 8 bases stayed unmatched. The CDR3 sequence: CASSLGQGWVHTQYF. In DNA, the CDR3 is TGCGCCAGCAGCTTGGGACAGGGTTGGGTACATACGCAGTATTTT.

The chain is built from TRBV21-1 and TRBJ1-3; TRBD1, the table's D call, was not compared with the DNA. TRBV21-1 is a documented pseudogene. The CDR3 is 17 residues long. The CDR3 spells CASSKAPRDRGGNTIYF. As DNA, the CDR3 is TGTGCCAGCAGCAAAGCCCCCCGGGACAGGGGTGGAAACACCATATATTTT.

This rearrangement joins TRBV20-1 to TRBJ1-6; no definite D call. This CDR3 contains 10 residues. The V end was cut by 7 bases, the J end by 6 bases, with 4 bases between. In germline, CDR1 is DFQATT, CDR2 SNEGSKA (reference sequence). CDR3 residues: CSVPNSPLHF. In nucleotides, the CDR3 is TGCAGTGTCCCTAATTCACCCCTCCACTTT.

In its sample, this clone was seen once. The chain links TRBV4-2 to TRBJ1-1; D is unresolved. The CDR3 is made up of 17 amino acids. Per the germline V gene, CDR1 is LGHNA and CDR2 is YNFKEQ. Trimming shortened V by 0 bases and J by 5 bases, and 19 bases separated the two germline ends. The CDR3, as DNA: TGTGCCAGCAGCCAAGACCCCCCATGGGCTGGAGGAACTGAAGCTTTCTTT. Its translation is CASSQDPPWAGGTEAFF.

This chain uses TRBV6-5 with TRBJ2-7, with 9 bases identical to TRBD1. Germline V gene lookup returns CDR1 MNHEY and CDR2 SVGAGI. The CDR3 is 14 amino acids. V shed 4 bases and J 5 bases; nucleotides not matched to a gene: 6. CDR3: CASSSGTGRNEQYF. DNA of the CDR3: TGTGCCAGCAGTTCCGGGACAGGGAGGAACGAGCAGTACTTC.

V is TRBV25-1 and J is TRBJ1-1; 9 bases align to TRBD1. Germline CDR1 reads MGHDK; CDR2 reads SYGVNS. The junction had 7 bases not matched to a gene; V was cut back by 4 bases and J by 4 bases. The CDR3 runs 15 residues. CDR3 region: CASSAGTGIGTEAFF. The DNA for the CDR3 is TGTGCCAGCAGTGCCGGGACAGGGATTGGCACTGAAGCTTTCTTT.

The rearrangement joins TRBV24-1 to TRBJ2-1; D gene uncertain. The CDR3 loop spans 13 amino acids. In germline, CDR1 is KGHDR, CDR2 SFDVKD. V was shortened by 9 bases and J by 0 bases, with 8 bases between the two germline ends. The CDR3 loop is CATSDSSYNEQFF. DNA for the CDR3: TGTGCCACCTCGGATAGCTCCTACAATGAGCAGTTCTTC.

The chain carries TRBV4-1 and TRBJ2-7; 15 bases fit TRBD2. Germline V gives CDR1 MGHRA, CDR2 YSYEKL. The junction had 10 bases not matched to a gene; V was cut back by 4 bases and J by 6 bases. The CDR3 runs 17 residues. Here the CDR3 reads CASSPTRTSGGAGEQYF. The CDR3 DNA reads as TGCGCCAGCAGCCCAACCCGGACTAGCGGGGGGGCCGGCGAGCAGTACTTC.

V is TRBV3-1 (or the pseudogene TRBV3-2) and J is TRBJ1-5; 10 bases align to TRBD1. V lost 3 bases, J lost 9 bases, and 8 bases stayed unmatched. This CDR3 has 15 residues. Germline V gene sequence: CDR1 LGHDT, CDR2 YNNKEL (reference sequence). The CDR3 nucleotides are TGTGCCAGCAGCCAGGGACAGGGGTACGGAAGGCCCCAGCATTTT. Residues: CASSQGQGYGRPQHF.

The V call is TRBV7-2, the J call TRBJ1-4; D possibly corresponds to TRBD1 (5 bases). The length of the CDR3 is 14 residues. Trimming left V 2 bases short and J 7 bases short, with 11 bases between. Germline V CDR1 and CDR2: SGHTA, FQGNSA. CDR3 sequence (DNA): TGTGCCAGCAGCTTAAAAGGGGCTGCTGAAAAACTGTTTTTT. Translating it yields CASSLKGAAEKLFF.

The J gene is TRBJ2-7, the V gene TRBV19; 7 bases are shared with TRBD1. Trimming took 6 bases from V and 0 from J; bases not matched to a gene: 8. Germline V CDR1 and CDR2: LNHDA, SQIVND (reference sequence). The CDR3 has 15 amino acids. The CDR3 coding sequence is TGTGCCAGTAGGGCACCGGGACAGAGCTCCTACGAGCAGTACTTC. Residues: CASRAPGQSSYEQYF. Using reference TRBV19 and TRBJ2-7 for the parts outside the CDR3, the full variable domain is DGGITQSPKYLFRKEGQNVTLSCEQNLNHDAMYWYRQDPGQGLRLIYYSQIVNDFQKGDIAEGYSVSREKKESFPLTVTSAQKNPTAFYLCASRAPGQSSYEQYFGPGTRLTVT.

The chain couples TRBV2 to TRBJ1-6, with a tentative D call TRBD1 (6 bases). CDR3 length: 12 amino acids. Deletions cut 4 bases from V and 15 bases from J, with 13 bases between. Germline CDR1 SNHLY, CDR2 FYNNEI. The CDR3: CASSAYRDLLHF. CDR3 in DNA: TGTGCCAGCAGTGCTTACAGGGATCTCCTCCACTTT. The complete variable domain, with remaining parts taken from reference TRBV2 and TRBJ1-6, reads EPEVTQTPSHQVTQMGQEVILRCVPISNHLYFYWYRQILGQKVEFLVSFYNNEISEKSEIFDDQFSVERPDGSNFTLKIRSTKLEDSAMYFCASSAYRDLLHFGNGTRLTVT.

This clone was observed once. The chain joins TRBV24-1 to TRBJ2-5, with 10 positions matching TRBD1. The CDR3 contains 17 residues. V lost 7 bases, J lost 3 bases, and 13 bases stayed unmatched. Germline assignment: CDR1 KGHDR and CDR2 SFDVKD. This chain's CDR3 is CATSPPPRQGAKETQYF. For the CDR3, the DNA is TGTGCCACCAGCCCCCCCCCGAGACAGGGGGCGAAAGAGACCCAGTACTTC.

This CDR3 reads CASSRRGSWRDTQYF. The CDR3 DNA reads as TGCGCCAGCAGCCGAAGGGGGTCTTGGAGAGATACGCAGTATTTT. This chain joins TRBV5-1 and TRBJ2-3; the D gene is possibly TRBD1 (6 bases). The CDR3 spans 15 residues. The germline V gene has CDR1 SGHRS and CDR2 YFSETQ. The germline V and J ends were trimmed by 4 bases and 5 bases, with 17 bases remaining between them.

The chain employs TRBV20-1 and TRBJ1-2; D gene uncertain. The CDR3 extends over 9 amino acids. Germline V gene lookup returns CDR1 DFQATT and CDR2 SNEGSKA (reference sequence). Between the trimmed V and J ends, which lost 6 bases and 5 bases, there was a span of 4 bases. CDR3 region: CSAEYGYTF. As DNA, the CDR3 is TGCAGTGCCGAGTATGGCTACACCTTC.

This chain uses TRBV5-6 with TRBJ2-3, with D perhaps TRBD2 (6 bases). Trimming took off 3 bases at V and 1 base at J, with 12 bases between the two ends. Germline V gene sequence: CDR1 SGHDT, CDR2 YYEEEE. This CDR3 is built from 15 residues. The CDR3 DNA is TGTGCCAGCAGCTGGGGGGTAGGGGGCACAGATACGCAGTATTTT. This codes for CASSWGVGGTDTQYF.

This chain links TRBV2 with TRBJ1-5, with 11 bases that match TRBD1. The CDR3 totals 14 residues. The V gene end was trimmed by 6 bases and the J gene end by 7 bases; junction bases not matched to a gene: 5. Germline V gives CDR1 SNHLY, CDR2 FYNNEI. CDR3 sequence reads: CASSGQGAGQPQHF. CDR3 nucleotides: TGTGCCAGCAGCGGACAGGGGGCCGGCCAGCCCCAGCATTTT. Combining the CDR3 with reference TRBV2 and TRBJ1-5 gives the whole variable domain EPEVTQTPSHQVTQMGQEVILRCVPISNHLYFYWYRQILGQKVEFLVSFYNNEISEKSEIFDDQFSVERPDGSNFTLKIRSTKLEDSAMYFCASSGQGAGQPQHFGDGTRLSIL.

The chain recombines TRBV19 with TRBJ1-2; 7 nucleotides align to TRBD1. J gave up 2 bases and V 7 bases, and 7 bases lay outside the gene matches. Per the germline V gene, CDR1 is LNHDA and CDR2 is SQIVND (reference sequence). This CDR3 has 14 residues. CDR3 sequence: CASTAGTENYGYTF. The CDR3 bases are TGTGCCAGTACCGCCGGGACAGAAAACTATGGCTACACCTTC.

This chain links TRBV6-5 with TRBJ1-6; D remains unclear. The V gene's germline CDR1 is MNHEY and CDR2 SVGAGI. V was pared by 0 bases and J by 5 bases, with 8 bases between. This CDR3 contains 15 residues. The DNA for the CDR3 is TGTGCCAGCAGTTACTCATCTAGGAATAATTCACCCCTCCACTTT. Translation: CASSYSSRNNSPLHF.